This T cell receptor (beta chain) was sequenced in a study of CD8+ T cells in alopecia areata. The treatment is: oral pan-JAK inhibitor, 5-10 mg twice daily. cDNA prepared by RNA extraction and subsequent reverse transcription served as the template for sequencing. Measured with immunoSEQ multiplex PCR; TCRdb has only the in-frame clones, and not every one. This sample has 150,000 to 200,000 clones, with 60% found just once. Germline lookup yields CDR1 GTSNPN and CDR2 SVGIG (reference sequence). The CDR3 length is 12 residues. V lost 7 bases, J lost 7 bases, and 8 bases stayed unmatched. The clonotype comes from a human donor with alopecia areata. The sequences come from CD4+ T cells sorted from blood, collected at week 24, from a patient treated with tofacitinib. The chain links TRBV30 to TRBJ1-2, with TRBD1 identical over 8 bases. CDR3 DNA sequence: TGTGCCTCCTCGGCAGGGGGCAGTGGCTACACCTTC. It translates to CASSAGGSGYTF.